This T cell receptor (beta chain) was captured in a study of blood T cell repertoires in COVID-19. About the research overall: In each case, the material was cDNA or gDNA derived from T cells, B-cell-depleted T cells, or PBMCs.

This CDR3 is 16 amino acids long. Germline V gene lookup returns CDR1 MRHNA and CDR2 SNTAGT. The V segment lost 2 bases and the J segment 1 base; nucleotides outside the gene matches: 0. Profiled with immunoSEQ multiplex PCR; TCRdb holds only in-frame clones, not every one. The sample has hundreds of thousands of clones; nearly 90% are singletons. Input material: peripheral blood. This TCR was recovered from a woman aged 18-35 years who had recovered from COVID-19. The chain carries TRBV6-4 and TRBJ2-2; 11 bases fit TRBD2. In nucleotides, the CDR3 is TGTGCCAGCAGTGACGGGACTAGCGGGAACACCGGGGAGCTGTTTTTT. Its translation is CASSDGTSGNTGELFF.